These T cell receptor beta chains were read from a single sample in a study of blood T cell repertoires in COVID-19. Using immunoSEQ multiplex PCR, the repertoire was profiled, and TCRdb retains in-frame clones only, with some absent. The sample records approximately 89,000 clones, 75% to 85% being singletons. The sample consisted of peripheral blood. The receptors originated from a man between 65 and 79 years old with acute or convalescent COVID-19. CDR3s include the opening cysteine and the closing phenylalanine or tryptophan. The order of the fields is D gene, V gene, J gene, clone size, CDR3 DNA, CDR3 protein. The D gene is left open where the match is weak. Rows may omit the clone size; those that give it use once, few, many or a size class.

TRBD2	TRBV27	TRBJ2-1	NA	TGTGCCAGCAGTTTGCGGGGGAGGTCCCACAATGAGCAGTTCTTC	CASSLRGRSHNEQFF
TRBD1	TRBV27	TRBJ1-1	NA	TGTGCCAGCAGGATCTCCGGGACAGCCCCCGCCACTGAAGCTTTCTTT	CASRISGTAPATEAFF
NA	TRBV6-6	TRBJ1-4	NA	TGTGCCAGCAGTCTCGTGGCCCGGGATGAAAAACTGTTTTTT	CASSLVARDEKLFF
TRBD1	TRBV4-1	TRBJ1-2	NA	TGCGCCAGCAGCCAACAGGGGGCAAGGTATGGCTACACCTTC	CASSQQGARYGYTF
TRBD1	TRBV28	TRBJ2-2	few	TGTGCCAGCAGTTTGGGGACAGGGGAGAACACCGGGGAGCTGTTTTTT	CASSLGTGENTGELFF
TRBD1	TRBV24-1	TRBJ2-1	NA	TGTGCCACCAGTGACTGGGGCCGGTTCACAGGGGACAATGAGCAGTTCTTC	CATSDWGRFTGDNEQFF
NA	TRBV5-6	TRBJ2-1	NA	TGTGCCAGCAGCTTGGGACGGGGTGAGCAGTTCTTC	CASSLGRGEQFF
NA	TRBV5-1	TRBJ1-2	NA	TGCGCCAGCAGCTTCACATTCTCTAACTATGGCTACACCTTC	CASSFTFSNYGYTF
TRBD2	TRBV30	TRBJ2-7	few	TGTGCCTGGAGTGTGGGAGGGGAATCCTACGAGCAGTACTTC	CAWSVGGESYEQYF
NA	TRBV2	TRBJ2-3	NA	TGTGCCAGCAGTGAAGTAACTGCGGATACGCAGTATTTT	CASSEVTADTQYF
NA	TRBV29-1	TRBJ1-1	NA	TGCAGCGCTCGAGGGAACACTGAAGCTTTCTTT	CSARGNTEAFF
NA	TRBV5-5	TRBJ2-7	NA	TGTGCCAGCAGCTTGGGCGGAGACAGGACCTACGAGCAGTACTTC	CASSLGGDRTYEQYF
NA	TRBV25-1	TRBJ2-7	NA	TGTGCCAGCAGTGAGACCCCGCGGGAGCAGTACTTC	CASSETPREQYF
TRBD1	TRBV5-4	TRBJ1-5	NA	TGTGCCAGCAGCCGGGACAGGGGTCAGCCCCAGCATTTT	CASSRDRGQPQHF
TRBD1	TRBV4-2	TRBJ1-1	NA	TGTGCCAGCAGCCAAGCCCACAGGGGCACTGAAGCTTTCTTT	CASSQAHRGTEAFF
TRBD2	TRBV6-6	TRBJ2-7	once	TGTGCCAGCAGTTACTTTGGGGAGGGACCCTACGAGCAGTACTTC	CASSYFGEGPYEQYF
NA	TRBV15	TRBJ2-1	NA	TGTGCCACCAGCACGTTTCGGAATGAGCAGTTCTTC	CATSTFRNEQFF
NA	TRBV30	TRBJ1-6	NA	TGTGCCTGGAGTGTACGGGGGGTGAATTCACCCCTCCACTTT	CAWSVRGVNSPLHF
NA	TRBV7-2	TRBJ2-7	NA	TGTGCCAGCAGCTTACGGCAGGGCTACGAGCAGTACTTC	CASSLRQGYEQYF
NA	TRBV9	TRBJ2-1	NA	TGTGCCAGCAGCGGCGCGGCGATAAGACAGATAAGCTATGAGCAGTTCTTC	CASSGAAIRQISYEQFF
TRBD1	TRBV9	TRBJ2-6	NA	TGTGCCAGCAGCGTCACAGGGGGCGGTGGGGCCAACGTCCTGACTTTC	CASSVTGGGGANVLTF
NA	TRBV7-9	TRBJ1-1	few	TGTGCCAGCAGGGGGGGTATTAACACTGAAGCTTTCTTT	CASRGGINTEAFF
NA	TRBV30	TRBJ2-3	few	TGTGCCTGGTCGGAGGGGGGGGCCGGGACAGATACGCAGTATTTT	CAWSEGGAGTDTQYF
TRBD1	TRBV15	TRBJ2-7	NA	TGTGCCACCAGCAGAAGAACTGGACAGGCCTACGAGCAGTACTTC	CATSRRTGQAYEQYF
NA	TRBV6-5	TRBJ2-7	once	TGTGCCAGCAACACTAGGCCCTCCTACGAGCAGTACTTC	CASNTRPSYEQYF
NA	TRBV10-3	TRBJ2-7	NA	TGTGCCACTCGGGGAGACCCAAACGTAGAGCAGTACTTC	CATRGDPNVEQYF
TRBD2	TRBV6-1	TRBJ2-3	NA	TGTGCCAGCAGTGAGGACGGACTAGCTTACACAGATACGCAGTATTTT	CASSEDGLAYTDTQYF
TRBD1	TRBV7-7	TRBJ1-4	NA	TGTGCTAGCAGTCCAGGACAGGGTGAAAAACTGTTTTTT	CASSPGQGEKLFF
NA	TRBV5-1	TRBJ2-2	NA	TGCGCCAGCAGCGTTCAACACCAACGACTAAGGTTCTCCGGGGAGCTGTTTTTT	CASSVQHQRLRFSGELFF
NA	TRBV10-3	TRBJ2-7	few	TGTGCCATCAGTGATGGGGCGGTGAGCTCCTACGAGCAGTACTTC	CAISDGAVSSYEQYF
NA	TRBV3-1/TRBV3-2	TRBJ1-4	NA	TGTGCCAGCAGCCCCGGGGTGGGTAGGCTGTTTTTT	CASSPGVGRLFF
TRBD1	TRBV4-3	TRBJ2-1	NA	TGCGCCAGCAAACCTCAACTCGGACAGGGAGTGCGGAATGAGCAGTTCTTC	CASKPQLGQGVRNEQFF
TRBD2	TRBV27	TRBJ2-2	NA	TGTGCCAGCAGATTTTACCGGGGGGGCACCGGGGAGCTGTTTTTT	CASRFYRGGTGELFF
NA	TRBV28	TRBJ1-2	NA	TGTGCCAGCAGTTTAGGTCAGTTGCTCGGGTACACCTTC	CASSLGQLLGYTF
NA	TRBV2	TRBJ1-1	NA	TGTGCCAGCAGTGAGTCAGTCACTGAAGCTTTCTTT	CASSESVTEAFF
NA	TRBV6-5	TRBJ1-1	NA	TGTGCCACCCTATGGGGTCGGGGCACTGAAGCTTTCTTT	CATLWGRGTEAFF
TRBD1	TRBV5-6	TRBJ1-6	NA	TGTGCCAGCAGCCATGGGACAGGGGAGAAGTATAATTCACCCCTCCACTTT	CASSHGTGEKYNSPLHF
NA	TRBV9	TRBJ2-6	NA	TGTGCCAGCAGCGTGGGGGCTTCCAGCTCTGGGGCCAACGTCCTGACTTTC	CASSVGASSSGANVLTF
NA	TRBV10-2	TRBJ2-1	NA	TGCGCCAGCAGTCACCGGGTCGATGAGCAGTTCTTC	CASSHRVDEQFF
NA	TRBV5-4	TRBJ1-4	NA	TGTGCCAGCAGCTCCGCCGGGAGGGGCGATGAAAAACTGTTTTTT	CASSSAGRGDEKLFF
NA	TRBV2	TRBJ2-1	once	TGTGCCAGCAGTGAACAGACGGGCTCCTACAATGAGCAGTTCTTC	CASSEQTGSYNEQFF
NA	TRBV5-1	TRBJ2-2	NA	TGCGCCAGCAGCATCATTCAGGGGATTGGCACCGGGGAGCTGTTTTTT	CASSIIQGIGTGELFF